Sequencing of this T cell receptor beta chain was carried out in a study of human T cells and chemical hapten exposure. General study points: DPC sensitization left the count of TCRs above 1 in 1000 unchanged.

The library tagged individual cDNA molecules with unique molecular identifiers. In the authors' methods: From 23,224 to 690,600 TCRs were found per sample, with a median of about 100,000. TCRdb called the reads again in MiXCR, with one record for every CDR3 protein. TCRdb's processing, not the authors' own work, is the source of the V and J calls. The sample includes about 120,000 distinct CDR3 sequences, less than 10% of them seen just once. This clonotype was counted only a few times. Its antigen remains unknown. Trimming shortened V by 5 bases and J by 7 bases, and 15 bases separated the two germline ends. The CDR3 consists of 14 residues. Germline V CDR1 and CDR2: MNHEY, SMNVEV (reference sequence). It was from unfractionated whole blood that total RNA was extracted.

V gene TRBV27 combines with J gene TRBJ2-1; no firm D call. The receptor was isolated from a human donor in good health. Some clones in this sample may be carry-over from other donors' samples. The sequenced sample was whole blood. Here the CDR3 reads CASSPFALGNEQFF. The CDR3 DNA sequence: TGTGCCAGCAGTCCATTCGCCTTAGGTAATGAGCAGTTCTTC.